A selection of T cell receptor beta chains follows, all from one sample in a study of cytomegalovirus exposure and HLA in healthy donors. Libraries were prepared by immunoSEQ multiplex PCR; TCRdb keeps only in-frame clonotypes and omits some of them. The table shows hundreds of thousands of clones, with 80% to 90% occurring only once. Source material: PBMCs. These receptors originate from a woman aged 18 to 35 in good health and CMV-seronegative. The CDR3 runs from the conserved cysteine through the conserved F or W. The order of the fields is J gene, D gene, V gene, clone size, CDR3 DNA, CDR3 protein. The D gene is left open where the match is weak. Not every row has a clone size; where given, it reads once, few, many or a size class.

J: TRBJ2-7; D: TRBD1; V: TRBV28; size: .; DNA: TGTGCCAGCAGTACTCCGGGACAGGGGAGATACGAGCAGTACTTC; CDR3: CASSTPGQGRYEQYF
J: TRBJ1-2; D: .; V: TRBV19; size: .; DNA: TGTGCATTACGGCAGGACTTCTATGGCTACACCTTC; CDR3: CALRQDFYGYTF
J: TRBJ1-4; D: .; V: TRBV7-9; size: .; DNA: TGTGCCACCCAACACGCAACTAATGAAAAACTGTTTTTT; CDR3: CATQHATNEKLFF
J: TRBJ1-4; D: .; V: TRBV18; size: once; DNA: TGTGCCAGCTCACCAAGGGGTACTAATGAAAAACTGTTTTTT; CDR3: CASSPRGTNEKLFF
J: TRBJ1-2; D: TRBD1; V: TRBV28; size: once; DNA: TGTGCCAGCAGTCCAACGGGGACAGGGGACGTTTATAGCTACACCTTC; CDR3: CASSPTGTGDVYSYTF
J: TRBJ1-2; D: .; V: TRBV5-1; size: few; DNA: TGCGCCAGCAGTGCCGCGGCCGGGGTGAATGGCTACACCTTC; CDR3: CASSAAAGVNGYTF
J: TRBJ2-2; D: .; V: TRBV5-1; size: .; DNA: TGCGCCAGCAGCTCTTGGGTCGCAGGGGTGGTCACCGGGGAGCTGTTTTTT; CDR3: CASSSWVAGVVTGELFF
J: TRBJ1-3; D: TRBD1; V: TRBV5-1; size: .; DNA: TGCGCCAGCAGCTTGACAGGGGGAGGCTCTGGAAACACCATATATTTT; CDR3: CASSLTGGGSGNTIYF
J: TRBJ2-5; D: TRBD1; V: TRBV9; size: .; DNA: TGTGCCAGCAGCACTCGTCCCCGGGACAGGGAAGAGACCCAGTACTTC; CDR3: CASSTRPRDREETQYF
J: TRBJ2-1; D: TRBD2; V: TRBV18; size: .; DNA: TGTGCCAGCTCGCGGACTAGCGGGGGGGGAGGCTCCTACAATGAGCAGTTCTTC; CDR3: CASSRTSGGGGSYNEQFF
J: TRBJ2-1; D: TRBD2; V: TRBV7-3; size: .; DNA: TGTGCCAGCAGCTCCAAACTAGCGGGAGGGGGTGAGCAGTTCTTC; CDR3: CASSSKLAGGGEQFF
J: TRBJ1-1; D: .; V: TRBV9; size: .; DNA: TGTGCCAGCAGCGGGGGGGGAGCCGTCAAAAGAAATGAAGCTTTCTTT; CDR3: CASSGGGAVKRNEAFF
J: TRBJ2-7; D: .; V: TRBV6-6; size: .; DNA: TGTGCCAGCAGTGGGACAGCGGGCTACGAGCAGTACTTC; CDR3: CASSGTAGYEQYF
J: TRBJ2-1; D: TRBD1; V: TRBV29-1; size: .; DNA: TGCAGCGTTGAAGGGGGGGCCGGGACAGGGTCCTACAATGAGCAGTTCTTC; CDR3: CSVEGGAGTGSYNEQFF
J: TRBJ1-2; D: TRBD1; V: TRBV2; size: .; DNA: TGTGCCAGCAGTGATGAGGGACAGGGGCTCCTAGGCTACACCTTC; CDR3: CASSDEGQGLLGYTF
J: TRBJ2-7; D: .; V: TRBV13; size: .; DNA: TGTGCCAGCAGCCCCCAGGACTATAAGCAGTACTTC; CDR3: CASSPQDYKQYF
J: TRBJ1-1; D: .; V: TRBV10-3; size: .; DNA: TGTGCCATCACCTCGGACAGAAGAAGAGGAACTGAAGCTTTCTTT; CDR3: CAITSDRRRGTEAFF
J: TRBJ1-2; D: .; V: TRBV19; size: once; DNA: TGTGCCAGTACTGAATTGGGGCAGTTCTATGGCTACACCTTC; CDR3: CASTELGQFYGYTF
J: TRBJ2-7; D: .; V: TRBV13; size: .; DNA: TGTGCCAGCAGCTTAGAGGCAGGGTCCTACGAGCAGTACTTC; CDR3: CASSLEAGSYEQYF
J: TRBJ2-3; D: .; V: TRBV27; size: .; DNA: TGTGCCAGCAGTTTTATGTATCCGGGGACAAGCACAGATACGCAGTATTTT; CDR3: CASSFMYPGTSTDTQYF
J: TRBJ1-5; D: TRBD1; V: TRBV30; size: .; DNA: TGTGCCTGGAGCAGAGACAGGGGGAATCAGCCCCAGCATTTT; CDR3: CAWSRDRGNQPQHF